Below, 26 T cell receptor beta chains from the same sample are listed, as sequenced in a study of monozygotic twins with inflammatory bowel disease. One entry per CDR3 protein, without DNA, is what TCRdb gives after re-calling the 5' RACE reads. The sample table sets out about 330,000 distinct CDR3 sequences. Sequenced material: blood. These receptors came from a human donor with ulcerative colitis or Crohn's disease, or a healthy co-twin of an affected twin (not recorded which).

The chain carries TRBV20-1 and TRBJ1-1; the D gene TCRdb calls, TRBD1, cannot be checked with no DNA. Germline V lookup: CDR1 DFQATT, CDR2 SNEGSKA (reference sequence). This CDR3 has 13 residues. The CDR3 loop is CSARIRGYTEAFF.

This chain connects TRBV7-2 to TRBJ2-3. Germline V CDR1 and CDR2: SGHTA, FQGNSA. CDR3 length equals 15 residues. CDR3 loop: CASSLTRHLTDTQYF.

This sequence joins TRBV5-1 and TRBJ2-1. The CDR3 spans 13 residues. Germline CDR1 SGHRS, CDR2 YFSETQ. CDR3 in amino acids: CASKAGARNEQFF.

The chain is built from TRBV12-3 or TRBV12-4 and TRBJ1-1; TCRdb calls TRBD1, which cannot be checked without DNA. The CDR3 loop spans 15 amino acids. CDR3 sequence: CASSSPTDTKNKAFF.

The chain combines TRBV6-1 with TRBJ2-7; the TRBD2 assignment by TCRdb is unverifiable without DNA. This CDR3 spans 15 amino acids. CDR1 and CDR2 from the germline V gene are MNHNS and SASEGT. Here the CDR3 reads CASRTSGNFNYEQYF.

The chain couples TRBV15 to TRBJ2-3. The CDR3 runs 13 residues. Germline lookup yields CDR1 LNHNV and CDR2 YYDKDF (reference sequence). The CDR3 here is CATSRDIVDTQYF.

The V and J genes are TRBV5-1 and TRBJ1-2; TCRdb calls TRBD1, which cannot be checked without DNA. Germline V gene lookup returns CDR1 SGHRS and CDR2 YFSETQ. CDR3 size: 13 residues. The CDR3 sequence: CASSPGTVYGYTF.

The chain joins TRBV30 to TRBJ2-2; TCRdb proposes TRBD2, but this gene call is untestable without DNA. This CDR3 is 13 amino acids long. Germline CDR1 is GTSNPN and CDR2 is SVGIG (reference sequence). The CDR3 sequence is CAWSEASAGELFF.

The chain combines TRBV19 with TRBJ1-1. Germline CDR1 is LNHDA and CDR2 is SQIVND (reference sequence). This CDR3 has 13 amino acids. The CDR3: CASSIRLDTEAFF.

The V gene is TRBV5-1, the J gene TRBJ1-6; the D call from TCRdb, TRBD1, cannot be confirmed without DNA. This CDR3 has 14 residues. CDR1 is SGHRS, CDR2 YFSETQ, per germline. The CDR3 loop is CASSFGTADSPLHF.

The chain joins TRBV7-2 to TRBJ1-6; TCRdb proposes TRBD1, but this gene call is untestable without DNA. Germline CDR1 SGHTA, CDR2 FQGNSA. This CDR3 comprises 17 residues. The CDR3 loop is CASRPDKRDRDNSPLHF.

This chain connects TRBV6-5 to TRBJ2-7; TCRdb's D call, TRBD2, is unchecked because there is no DNA. Germline lookup yields CDR1 MNHEY and CDR2 SVGAGI. CDR3 length: 11 residues. CDR3 in amino acids: CASSSRLEQYF.

The chain joins TRBV27 to TRBJ1-2; TCRdb reports TRBD1, a call that lacks DNA to check it against. This CDR3 contains 13 residues. In germline, CDR1 is MNHEY, CDR2 SMNVEV (reference sequence). CDR3 residues: CASSWGPSNGYTF.

The chain employs TRBV20-1 and TRBJ2-1; the TCRdb call, TRBD2, lacks DNA for checking. Per the germline V gene, CDR1 is DFQATT and CDR2 is SNEGSKA (reference sequence). The CDR3 spans 13 residues. CDR3 amino acids: CSAPSGSFYEQFF.

The CDR3 loop reads CASRRGSSETQYF. V usage is TRBV12-3 or TRBV12-4 and J usage is TRBJ2-5; the TRBD1 assignment by TCRdb is unverifiable without DNA. There are 13 residues in the CDR3.

This chain links TRBV6-2 or TRBV6-3 with TRBJ1-2. Looked up from germline, CDR1 is MNHEY and CDR2 is SVGEGT. The CDR3 is made up of 13 amino acids. CDR3 protein: CASSYAGSYGYTF.

This chain connects TRBV29-1 to TRBJ2-1. In germline, CDR1 is SQVTM, CDR2 ANQGSEA. This CDR3 has 15 amino acids. The CDR3 here is CSGSKYRTGYNEQFF.

This chain joins TRBV5-6 and TRBJ2-7; with no DNA, the TCRdb D assignment of TRBD1 cannot be verified. This CDR3 is built from 14 residues. Looked up from germline, CDR1 is SGHDT and CDR2 is YYEEEE. The CDR3: CASSLPGQGYGQYF.

The rearrangement links TRBV24-1 to TRBJ2-5; checking the TCRdb D call of TRBD1 is not possible without DNA. Germline CDR1 and CDR2: KGHDR and SFDVKD. CDR3 length: 14 residues. CDR3 sequence reads: CATSDGTVQETQYF.

The chain combines TRBV6-5 with TRBJ2-3. The length of the CDR3 is 15 residues. Per the germline V gene, CDR1 is MNHEY and CDR2 is SVGAGI. The CDR3 spells CASSYFRTGTDTQYF.

V is TRBV20-1 and J is TRBJ2-7; there is no DNA to check the TCRdb D call of TRBD2. The germline gives CDR1 DFQATT, CDR2 SNEGSKA (reference sequence). CDR3 length: 13 residues. This CDR3 reads CSASVGTSYEQYF.

This sequence joins TRBV27 and TRBJ1-2; as DNA is missing, the TRBD1 call by TCRdb cannot be tested. The CDR3 is 15 residues long. Germline values: CDR1 MNHEY, CDR2 SMNVEV (reference sequence). CDR3 in amino acids: CASSPTGTGGSGYTF.

The V and J genes are TRBV5-5 and TRBJ1-4. This CDR3 has 14 residues. CDR1 and CDR2 (germline): SGHKS, YYEKEE (reference sequence). The CDR3 spells CASSLSATNEKLFF. The full variable domain, completed using reference TRBV5-5 and TRBJ1-4, is DAGVTQSPTHLIKTRGQQVTLRCSPISGHKSVSWYQQVLGQGPQFIFQYYEKEERGRGNFPDRFSARQFPNYSSELNVNALLLGDSALYLCASSLSATNEKLFFGSGTQLSVL.

CDR3 loop: CSASWQQETQYF. The rearrangement joins TRBV20-1 to TRBJ2-5. The CDR3 extends over 12 amino acids. Germline V lookup: CDR1 DFQATT, CDR2 SNEGSKA (reference sequence).

J is TRBJ2-7 and V is TRBV7-2; TCRdb's D gene call, TRBD1, goes unchecked for lack of DNA. Germline values: CDR1 SGHTA, CDR2 FQGNSA. This CDR3 spans 14 amino acids. The CDR3 reads CASSSGQGANEQYF.

V is TRBV6-5 and J is TRBJ2-7; TCRdb selects TRBD1, and the lack of DNA leaves this call unchecked. CDR1 is MNHEY, CDR2 SVGAGI, per germline. This CDR3 comprises 13 residues. CDR3 region: CASSRGYLSEQYF.